The 7 T cell receptor beta chains presented below share a single source sample, sequenced in a study of OX40 agonist ivuxolimab in advanced cancers. This table comes from immunoSEQ multiplex PCR, and its TCRdb copy is limited to in-frame clones, with some not included. The table lists about 61,000 clones, 80% to 95% of them singletons. The sequencing used CD4+ or CD8+ T cells sorted from blood, collected in a trial of the OX40 agonist ivuxolimab. Source of these receptors: an adult with an advanced solid tumor such as melanoma, head and neck, liver or kidney cancer.

The V gene is TRBV6-5, the J gene TRBJ2-7, with 8 positions matching TRBD2. Germline-derived CDR1 and CDR2 are MNHEY and SVGAGI. J gave up 3 bases and V 0 bases, and 7 bases lay outside the gene matches. The CDR3 length is 16 residues. The CDR3 nucleotides are TGTGCCAGCAGTTACTCCACCGGGACTAGATACTACGAGCAGTACTTC. It yields the protein CASSYSTGTRYYEQYF.

For the CDR3, the DNA is TGTGCCAGCAGTTTAGACAGAGACTATAATTCACCCCTCCACTTT. Translated, it gives CASSLDRDYNSPLHF. This chain uses TRBV27 with TRBJ1-6; perhaps TRBD1 as D (5 bases). The CDR3 consists of 15 residues. In germline, CDR1 is MNHEY, CDR2 SMNVEV (reference sequence). V was trimmed by 2 bases and J by 3 bases, leaving 8 bases between them.

The V gene is TRBV6-1, the J gene TRBJ1-1, with 9 nucleotides matching TRBD1. The germline CDR1 and CDR2 sequences are MNHNS and SASEGT. This CDR3 contains 13 residues. The J segment lost 10 bases and the V segment lost 0 bases, leaving 3 bases of the junction unmatched. In DNA, the CDR3 is TGTGCCAGCAGTGAAGCTGGGACAGGGCTAGCTTTCTTT. It encodes CASSEAGTGLAFF.

V usage is TRBV13 and J usage is TRBJ2-1; 10 positions agree with TRBD2. CDR1 and CDR2 from the germline V gene are PRHDT and FYEKMQ (reference sequence). V lost 2 bases to trimming and J lost 0 bases; unmatched junction nucleotides: 10. This CDR3 region has 19 residues. The CDR3 reads CASSLRPFVAGGSYNEQFF. CDR3 nucleotide sequence: TGTGCCAGCAGCTTACGTCCTTTTGTAGCGGGAGGCTCCTACAATGAGCAGTTCTTC.

V gene TRBV4-3 combines with J gene TRBJ1-5; D is ambiguous. Germline values: CDR1 LGHNA, CDR2 YSLEER. The CDR3 consists of 16 residues. V lost 1 base to trimming and J lost 1 base, with 11 bases between them. As DNA, the CDR3 is TGCGCCAGCAGCCAAGTAATGGGTCTCAGCAATCAGCCCCAGCATTTT. Translating gives CASSQVMGLSNQPQHF.

The J gene is TRBJ2-1, the V gene TRBV28; 15 positions match TRBD2. Trimming removed 2 bases from V and 0 bases from J; junction bases left unmatched: 5. This CDR3 is built from 19 residues. Germline V gives CDR1 MDHEN, CDR2 SYDVKM. CDR3 protein: CASSLGTSGGPSSYNEQFF. In DNA, the CDR3 is TGTGCCAGCAGTTTAGGGACTAGCGGGGGGCCGAGCTCCTACAATGAGCAGTTCTTC.

The CDR3 sequence is CASSQDPGYHYGYTF. The CDR3 nucleotides are TGTGCCAGCAGTCAGGATCCGGGGTACCACTATGGCTACACCTTC. This chain links TRBV28 with TRBJ1-2, with unresolved D. V was clipped by 5 bases and J by 3 bases, with 16 bases between them. The CDR3 runs 15 residues. The germline V gene encodes CDR1 MDHEN and CDR2 SYDVKM.